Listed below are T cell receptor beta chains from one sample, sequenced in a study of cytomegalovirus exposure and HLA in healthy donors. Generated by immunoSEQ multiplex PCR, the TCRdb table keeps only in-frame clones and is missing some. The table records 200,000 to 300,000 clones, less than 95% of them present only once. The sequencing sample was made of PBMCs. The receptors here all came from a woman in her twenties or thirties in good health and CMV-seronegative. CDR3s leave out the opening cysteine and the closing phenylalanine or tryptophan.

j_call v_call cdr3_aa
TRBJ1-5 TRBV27 ASSLIGSGQPQH
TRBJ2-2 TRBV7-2 ASSLAGLVNTGELF
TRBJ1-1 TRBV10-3 AISRQNGMNTEAF
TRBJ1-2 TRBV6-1 ASSGGTANT
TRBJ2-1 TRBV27 ASSLSTSFEQF
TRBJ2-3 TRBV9 ASSGGTDTQY
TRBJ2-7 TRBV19 ASRYASGGDYEQY
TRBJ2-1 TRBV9 ASSVGLAGVSNEQF
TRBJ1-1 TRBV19 ASSISVNTEAF
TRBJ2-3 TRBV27 ASSFTSGRTDTQY
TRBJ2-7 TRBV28 ASSGSGISYEQY
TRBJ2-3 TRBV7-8 ASSFFTDTQY
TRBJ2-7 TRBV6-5 ASSYAGQTYEQY
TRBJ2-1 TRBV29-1 SVGGFYNEQF
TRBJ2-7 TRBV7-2 ASSLETGDSYEQY
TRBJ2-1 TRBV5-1 ASSRGDSSYNEQF
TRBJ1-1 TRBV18 ASSPARGDGAF
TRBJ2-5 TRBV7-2 ASSLYRGQGSKAQY
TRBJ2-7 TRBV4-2 ASSHTGTGTYEQY
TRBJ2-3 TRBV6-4 ASSVVTAQY
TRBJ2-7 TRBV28 ASSPQGYEQY
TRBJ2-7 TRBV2 ASSEGLLYEQY
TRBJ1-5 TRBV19 ASSPDRSSNQPQH
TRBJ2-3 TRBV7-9 ASSQTGTGRTDTQY
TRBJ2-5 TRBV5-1 ASSREGEETQY
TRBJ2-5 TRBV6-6 ASCDRAGTQY
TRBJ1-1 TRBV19 ASSIGAPTGRNTEAF
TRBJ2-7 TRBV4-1 ASSQGLAGASYEQY
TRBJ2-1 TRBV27 ASSTRGLAVDTYNEQF
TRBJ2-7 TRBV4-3 ASSQDLTYEQY
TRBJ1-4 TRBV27 ASSFRLNEKLF
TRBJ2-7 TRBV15 ATSTPGQISYEQY
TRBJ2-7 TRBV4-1 ASSFNRDVVVQY
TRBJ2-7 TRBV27 ASSLVGPYEQY
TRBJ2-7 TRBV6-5 ASSLGKGYEQY
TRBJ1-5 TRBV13 ASSLGRGSNQPQH
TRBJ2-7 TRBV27 ASKRTGYYEQY
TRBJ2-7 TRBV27 ASKSRGLLNEQY
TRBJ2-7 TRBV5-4 ASSLGWNNYEQY
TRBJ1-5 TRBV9 ASSEGVVSNQPQH
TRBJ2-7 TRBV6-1 ASSELYRPPYEQY
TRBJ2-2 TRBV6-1 ASSEQGVGELF
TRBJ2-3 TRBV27 ASSLFREGKSTDTQY
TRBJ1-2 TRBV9 ASSVATGVSNYGYT
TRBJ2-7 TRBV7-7 ASSLVSRSEQY
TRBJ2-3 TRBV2 ASSEARAEGTDTQY
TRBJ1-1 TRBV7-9 ANSRGLDTEAF
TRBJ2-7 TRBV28 ASRGAGQRPYEQY
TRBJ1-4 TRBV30 AWRNSGRGKLF
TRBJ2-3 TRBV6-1 ASSEQAYTHTDTQY
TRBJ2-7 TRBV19 ASSIWDRRDEQY
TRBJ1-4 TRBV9 ASSVGGVNEKLF
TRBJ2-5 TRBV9 ASSVGRGARSETQY
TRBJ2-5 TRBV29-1 SVPVPGQDQETQY
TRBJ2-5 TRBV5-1 ASSLVGASVSAGQETQY